These 7 T cell receptor beta chains came from one sample sequenced in a study of CD8+ T cells in alopecia areata. The authors extracted RNA and reverse transcribed it into cDNA as the sequencing template. Libraries were prepared by immunoSEQ multiplex PCR; TCRdb keeps only in-frame clonotypes and omits some of them. This table has some 130,000 clones, around 58% appearing once. Material: CD4+ T cells sorted from blood, obtained at week 0. These receptors all stem from a human donor with alopecia areata.

This clone turned up a few times. CDR3 nucleotides: TGCAGCACTCGGACGTGGGACGAGCAGTACTTC. It is translated as CSTRTWDEQYF. The J gene is TRBJ2-7, the V gene TRBV29-1; D is undetermined. CDR1 SQVTM and CDR2 ANQGSEA come from the germline V gene. CDR3 size: 11 residues. The ends were cut back, 8 bases at V and 5 bases at J, with 13 bases in the middle.

As to this clone: Other DNA sequences in the sample encode the same CDR3. The gene calls are TRBV30 and TRBJ2-1; the D is unclear. The CDR3 spans 15 residues. Germline lookup yields CDR1 GTSNPN and CDR2 SVGIG (reference sequence). Trimming shortened V by 4 bases and J by 2 bases, and 15 bases separated the two germline ends. CDR3 sequence reads: CAWTSHRLTYNEQFF. CDR3 nucleotide sequence: TGTGCCTGGACTTCGCATAGGTTAACCTACAATGAGCAGTTCTTC.

This clone showed up just once. The chain has TRBV5-6 and TRBJ2-2; no firm D call. The CDR3 contains 13 residues. The germline gives CDR1 SGHDT, CDR2 YYEEEE. V lost 0 bases and J lost 7, with 7 bases in between. The CDR3 here is CASSLDWDGELFF. The DNA for the CDR3 is TGTGCCAGCAGCTTGGACTGGGACGGGGAGCTGTTTTTT.

This clone has more than one count but fewer than ten. The CDR3 is CASSQEMRDSPLHF. CDR3 coding DNA: TGTGCCAGCAGCCAAGAAATGCGGGATTCACCCCTCCACTTT. The chain recombines TRBV4-2 with TRBJ1-6; D is unresolved. There are 14 residues in the CDR3. V lost 0 bases and J 8 bases, leaving 8 bases between the germline ends. In germline, CDR1 is LGHNA, CDR2 YNFKEQ.

This clone was counted only a few times. This sequence joins TRBV11-3 and TRBJ1-1; D might be TRBD1 (5 bases). The CDR3 runs 14 residues. Deletions cut 0 bases from V and 7 bases from J, with 12 bases between. Germline loops: CDR1 SGHNT, CDR2 YENEEA. CDR3 in DNA: TGTGCCAGCAGCTTAGATCAGGGCCGTAGTGAAGCTTTCTTT. This translates into CASSLDQGRSEAFF.

V usage is TRBV6-5 and J usage is TRBJ2-5, with 11 bases aligning to TRBD2. This CDR3 spans 15 amino acids. CDR1 is MNHEY and CDR2 is SVGAGI in the germline V gene. The junction had 8 bases not matched to a gene; V was cut back by 6 bases and J by 5 bases. The CDR3 region has the DNA TGTGCCAGCAGAAATAGCGGGGGGGCTCAGGAGACCCAGTACTTC. Its protein is CASRNSGGAQETQYF.

The chain couples TRBV7-2 to TRBJ1-1, with D hard to call. Germline V gene sequence: CDR1 SGHTA, CDR2 FQGNSA. Trimming took off 4 bases at V and 8 bases at J, with 20 bases between the two ends. The CDR3 has 15 amino acids. CDR3 sequence: CASSSGPDRPSEAFF. CDR3 DNA: TGTGCCAGCAGCTCAGGCCCGGACCGACCCTCGGAAGCTTTCTTT. Full variable domain (rest looked up from reference TRBV7-2 and TRBJ1-1): GAGVSQSPSNKVTEKGKDVELRCDPISGHTALYWYRQSLGQGLEFLIYFQGNSAPDKSGLPSDRFSAERTGGSVSTLTIQRTQQEDSAVYLCASSSGPDRPSEAFFGQGTRLTVV.